These 6 T cell receptor beta chains were all obtained from the same sample, sequenced in a study of T-cell reconstitution after alpha-beta-depleted transplantation in children. TCRbeta library construction was performed incorporating unique molecular identifiers. TCRdb reanalysed the PCR reads using MiXCR and keeps one entry per CDR3 protein. The sample consists of about 420,000 distinct CDR3 sequences, around 16% of them appearing once. The specimen comprised PBMCs, mostly from graft donor cells, sampled 360 days after TCRalphabeta/CD19-depleted stem cell transplant. These receptors came from a boy less than two years old who had a stem cell transplant for Wiskott-Aldrich syndrome, so the T cells may come from the graft donor.

The sample holds a few counts of this clonotype. The chain employs TRBV7-9 and TRBJ2-3; D remains ambiguous. The length of the CDR3 is 13 residues. The germline V and J ends were trimmed by 6 bases and 8 bases, with 15 bases remaining between them. Germline loops: CDR1 SEHNR, CDR2 FQNEAQ (reference sequence). The CDR3 sequence is CASSHKATSTQYF. The CDR3 DNA reads TGTGCCAGCAGTCATAAGGCTACCTCTACGCAGTATTTT.

This clonotype has a handful of counts. This rearrangement joins TRBV5-1 to TRBJ2-7, with no clear D. The CDR3 consists of 14 residues. The ends were cut back, 6 bases at V and 0 bases at J, with 13 bases in the middle. CDR1 and CDR2 from the germline V gene are SGHRS and YFSETQ. The CDR3 sequence: CASKERVSSYEQYF. The CDR3, as DNA: TGCGCCAGCAAGGAAAGGGTTAGCTCCTACGAGCAGTACTTC.

This chain joins TRBV4-1 and TRBJ2-7, with 7 bases matching TRBD1. Germline V gene lookup returns CDR1 MGHRA and CDR2 YSYEKL. This CDR3 comprises 16 residues. Trimming took 3 bases from V and 0 from J; bases not matched to a gene: 8. The CDR3, as DNA: TGCGCCAGCAGCCATCGTCCGGGACAGCTCTCCTACGAGCAGTACTTC. Its translation is CASSHRPGQLSYEQYF.

The chain combines TRBV27 with TRBJ2-2, with a weak D call TRBD1 (6 bases). This CDR3 region has 18 residues. V shed 1 base and J shed 0 bases, with 15 bases lying between them. CDR1 is MNHEY and CDR2 is SMNVEV in the germline V gene (reference sequence). The CDR3 spells CASSLYPPQGPNTGELFF. CDR3 coding DNA: TGTGCCAGCAGTTTATATCCCCCTCAGGGGCCGAACACCGGGGAGCTGTTTTTT.

The chain joins TRBV7-2 to TRBJ2-1, with 8 bases matching TRBD2. The germline gives CDR1 SGHTA, CDR2 FQGNSA. Unmatched junction bases numbered 12, after V lost 8 bases and J lost 9 bases. This CDR3 is built from 14 residues. The CDR3 DNA sequence: TGTGCCAGCTTAGGCTATAGACTAGCGCGTGAGCAGTTCTTC. Protein sequence: CASLGYRLAREQFF.

The rearrangement links TRBV4-3 to TRBJ1-2, with D possibly matching TRBD1 (6 bases). CDR1 and CDR2 from the germline V gene are LGHNA and YSLEER. There are 15 residues in the CDR3. The V gene lost 1 base and the J gene lost 2 bases, with 11 bases spanning the gap. The CDR3 region is CASSQVQGMNYGYTF. Written as DNA, the CDR3 is TGCGCCAGCAGCCAAGTCCAGGGGATGAACTATGGCTACACCTTC.